A selection of T cell receptor beta chains follows, all from one sample in a study of cytomegalovirus exposure and HLA in healthy donors. The assay was immunoSEQ multiplex PCR, and TCRdb's table has in-frame clones only and misses some. Among about 150,000 clones listed, approximately 75% were seen once. Sequencing was carried out using PBMCs. Receptor source: a young man in good health and CMV-seronegative. Each CDR3 is given with its conserved first and last residue. The size of a clone is reported for some rows only, either as once, few or many, or as a class for expanded clones.

J	V	size	CDR3
TRBJ1-3	TRBV7-3	-	CASSWGQGAGNTIYF
TRBJ1-3	TRBV5-1	-	CASSSLVGADGNTIYF
TRBJ2-1	TRBV30	few	CAWSVQTNNEQFF
TRBJ1-6	TRBV5-1	-	CASSTNRAGAPLHF
TRBJ2-7	TRBV7-2	-	CASSFEYEQYF
TRBJ2-7	TRBV14	once	CASSQPDSYEQYF
TRBJ2-5	TRBV7-9	once	CASTLTSGEETQYF
TRBJ1-6	TRBV4-1	-	CASSHPARQGWFSPLHF
TRBJ1-6	TRBV19	-	CASTTGSSYNSPLHF
TRBJ2-5	TRBV18	-	CASSLMTGTGKRETQYF
TRBJ1-6	TRBV23-1	-	CASSPSGTGGDLRSSPLHF
TRBJ2-5	TRBV30	-	CGVSRTGALGQYF
TRBJ2-5	TRBV6-6	-	CASTVNPAETQYF
TRBJ2-3	TRBV5-1	-	CASSLLAGETDTQYF
TRBJ2-1	TRBV7-3	-	CASSGQGGGVPNEQFF
TRBJ2-2	TRBV11-3	-	CASSLGLAGFTGELFF
TRBJ1-4	TRBV2	once	CASSERGQSNEKLFF
TRBJ1-2	TRBV19	-	CASADRGNYGYTF
TRBJ2-1	TRBV5-1	-	CASSILAGAGNEQFF
TRBJ2-2	TRBV18	once	CASDGTGGLNTGELFF
TRBJ1-3	TRBV7-8	-	CASSLGAGGNTIYF
TRBJ1-3	TRBV6-6	-	CASSYGTGGNTIYF
TRBJ1-6	TRBV7-2	few	CASSLGAHSPLHF
TRBJ2-7	TRBV6-6	-	CASSSHTAYEQYF
TRBJ2-3	TRBV28	-	CASWDFSADTQYF
TRBJ1-4	TRBV18	-	CASSPDMNEKLFF
TRBJ2-2	TRBV19	few	CASSPQGWAGELFF
TRBJ1-3	TRBV6-5	-	CASSYLGGAGNTIYF
TRBJ2-7	TRBV6-1	-	CASSSRDSSYEQYF
TRBJ1-5	TRBV19	-	CASRGAGQGGNQPQHF
TRBJ2-1	TRBV9	once	CASSVGTEGYNEQFF
TRBJ2-6	TRBV4-1	-	CASSQGSHQGSGANVLTF
TRBJ2-5	TRBV5-1	-	CASSWGLRETQYF
TRBJ2-7	TRBV4-3	-	CASSQESGGGSYEQYF
TRBJ1-5	TRBV6-5	-	CASNPRGLSNQPQHF
TRBJ2-2	TRBV15	-	CATRIGGGTGELFF
TRBJ2-5	TRBV2	-	CASSPGGGSQYF
TRBJ1-2	TRBV6-1	-	CASSEMRQAMRYTF
TRBJ1-1	TRBV2	-	CASSELGRGTEAFF
TRBJ2-2	TRBV21-1	-	CASSATGGEAGELFF
TRBJ1-4	TRBV19	-	CASSMGQGRWNEKLFF
TRBJ1-6	TRBV27	-	CASSLGAVGYNSPLHF
TRBJ2-3	TRBV10-2	-	CASSEPKSGMGDTQYF
TRBJ2-1	TRBV28	few	CASSSHGQGGHNEQFF
TRBJ1-3	TRBV11-2	-	CASSLWTQDTIYF
TRBJ2-6	TRBV7-2	-	CASSFGGAGANVLTF